Below are 13 T cell receptor beta chains sequenced from a single sample in a study of response to subunit inactivated influenza vaccine (dated by TCRdb to 2016 to 2019). The time point label for this specimen denotes: approximately 40 days after influenza vaccine administration. Libraries were constructed by RT-PCR. The listed sequencing device is Illumina HiSeq 2500. In-frame beta chains were kept once TCRdb had trimmed the public reads at Q25 with fastp and called clones with MiXCR. Records with the same CDR3 protein are collapsed into one entry carrying the most frequent genes and DNA. The sample yields about 520,000 distinct CDR3 sequences; roughly 11% were counted once. Approximately 12% of the sample is held by the ten biggest clonotypes. The sample here was PBMCs from blood, taken around seven weeks after vaccination. The receptors stem from a man aged 50 to 59 who received an inactivated influenza vaccine. Donor details come from another sample of the same person, matched by shared clones.

This clonotype came up a few times. The V gene is TRBV5-1, the J gene TRBJ2-5; D gene unclear. The CDR3 consists of 14 residues. V was cut by 0 bases and J by 4 bases, with 10 bases left in between. Germline V gene sequence: CDR1 SGHRS, CDR2 YFSETQ. The CDR3 is CASSLEARGETQYF. In nucleotides, the CDR3 is TGCGCCAGCAGCTTGGAAGCTAGAGGAGAGACCCAGTACTTC.

CDR3 sequence: CASSSPTYSPTDTQYF. Here the CDR3 DNA reads TGTGCCAGCAGTTCCCCGACCTACAGCCCCACAGATACGCAGTATTTT. V usage is TRBV27 and J usage is TRBJ2-3, with no clear D. Germline CDR1 MNHEY, CDR2 SMNVEV (reference sequence). The CDR3 length is 16 residues. Between the trimmed V and J ends, which lost 4 bases and 2 bases, there was a span of 16 bases.

This clonotype has at least ten counts. The rearrangement uses TRBV6-2 or TRBV6-3 and TRBJ2-1; D is unclear. The germline gives CDR1 MNHEY, CDR2 SVGEGT. The germline V and J ends were trimmed by 0 bases and 0 bases, with 9 bases remaining between them. The CDR3 consists of 16 residues. CDR3 amino acids: CASSYSPRASYNEQFF. In DNA form, the CDR3 reads TGTGCCAGCAGTTACTCTCCCAGAGCCTCCTACAATGAGCAGTTCTTC.

This clonotype was counted ten times or more. This chain joins TRBV10-3 and TRBJ1-2; 7 nucleotides match TRBD1. The germline V gene encodes CDR1 ENHRY and CDR2 SYGVKD. Germline trimming cut 6 bases from V and 1 base from J; bases unmatched to any gene: 2. The length of the CDR3 is 13 residues. CDR3 in amino acids: CAIRGTDNYGYTF. CDR3 DNA sequence: TGTGCCATCAGGGGGACAGATAACTATGGCTACACCTTC.

In this sample, this clonotype turned up a few times. The rearrangement joins TRBV7-2 to TRBJ2-7, with a tentative D call TRBD1 (10 bases). This CDR3 is built from 18 residues. Germline V CDR1 and CDR2: SGHTA, FQGNSA. V was shortened by 5 bases and J by 2 bases, with 25 bases between the two germline ends. The CDR3 sequence is CASSHPGQGTSRTYEQYF. DNA for the CDR3: TGTGCCAGCAGCCACCCGGGACAGGGGACTAGCCGTACCTACGAGCAGTACTTC.

A few counts support this clonotype. The rearrangement joins TRBV27 to TRBJ2-7, with 9 bases identical to TRBD2. Germline V gene lookup returns CDR1 MNHEY and CDR2 SMNVEV (reference sequence). The CDR3 runs 15 residues. The junction had 8 bases not matched to a gene; V was cut back by 6 bases and J by 2 bases. CDR3 nucleotides: TGTGCCAGCAGCTTAGCGACTAGCGGTACCTACGAGCAGTACTTC. This sequence encodes CASSLATSGTYEQYF.

The chain has TRBV12-3 or TRBV12-4 and TRBJ2-1, with D tentatively TRBD2 (5 bases). The CDR3 is 14 amino acids. Trimming took 2 bases from V and 7 from J, leaving 12 bases between them. The CDR3 region has the DNA TGTGCCAGCAGTTTAAGCGGAGAGGGAAATGAGCAGTTCTTC. This gives the protein CASSLSGEGNEQFF.

The chain carries TRBV10-3 and TRBJ2-3, with D possibly matching TRBD2 (6 bases). Germline V CDR1 and CDR2: ENHRY, SYGVKD. The CDR3 covers 15 residues. V lost 6 bases and J 2 bases, leaving 15 bases between the germline ends. The CDR3, as DNA: TGTGCCATCAGAGAGGGAGGCAGGCTCACAGATACGCAGTATTTT. It encodes CAIREGGRLTDTQYF.

The rearrangement uses TRBV20-1 and TRBJ2-1; 10 bases agree with TRBD1. V lost 4 bases to trimming and J lost 1 base; unmatched junction nucleotides: 4. The length of the CDR3 is 15 residues. CDR1 is DFQATT and CDR2 is SNEGSKA in the germline V gene (reference sequence). CDR3 nucleotides: TGCAGTGCTATGACAGGGGGCTGGTCCTACAATGAGCAGTTCTTC. Translation gives CSAMTGGWSYNEQFF.

This clonotype was observed at least ten times. CDR3 amino acids: CASSQGTSSTDTQYF. CDR3 nucleotide sequence: TGCGCCAGCAGCCAAGGGACTAGCTCCACAGATACGCAGTATTTT. The chain employs TRBV4-3 and TRBJ2-3, with 8 bases matching TRBD2. CDR1 is LGHNA and CDR2 is YSLEER in the germline V gene. The CDR3 covers 15 residues. V was pared by 1 base and J by 2 bases, with 2 bases of the junction left unmatched.

The rearrangement joins TRBV7-2 to TRBJ2-3; 7 bases are a match to TRBD2. V dropped 0 bases and J dropped 8; count of bases not matched to a gene: 8. Germline V gene data show CDR1 as SGHTA and CDR2 as FQGNSA. This CDR3 comprises 15 residues. As DNA, the CDR3 is TGTGCCAGCAGCTTAGCGCGGGCGGGAGAAAGTACGCAGTATTTT. As protein: CASSLARAGESTQYF.

In its sample, this clonotype was seen many times. V usage is TRBV12-3 or TRBV12-4 and J usage is TRBJ2-1; no reliable D call. The CDR3 is 12 amino acids. V was cut by 5 bases and J by 12 bases, with 14 bases left in between. The CDR3 DNA sequence: TGTGCCAGCAGTGCCCAGTCCAAGTTGCAGTTCTTC. Its translation is CASSAQSKLQFF.

There are many counts of this clonotype. V is TRBV10-3 and J is TRBJ1-6; no reliable D call. The germline V gene encodes CDR1 ENHRY and CDR2 SYGVKD. Trimming pared 10 bases from V and 4 bases from J, leaving 14 bases between. This CDR3 has 14 amino acids. CDR3 DNA: TGTGCCACGTCGCAGGTTTTTTATAATTCACCCCTCCACTTT. This gives the protein CATSQVFYNSPLHF.